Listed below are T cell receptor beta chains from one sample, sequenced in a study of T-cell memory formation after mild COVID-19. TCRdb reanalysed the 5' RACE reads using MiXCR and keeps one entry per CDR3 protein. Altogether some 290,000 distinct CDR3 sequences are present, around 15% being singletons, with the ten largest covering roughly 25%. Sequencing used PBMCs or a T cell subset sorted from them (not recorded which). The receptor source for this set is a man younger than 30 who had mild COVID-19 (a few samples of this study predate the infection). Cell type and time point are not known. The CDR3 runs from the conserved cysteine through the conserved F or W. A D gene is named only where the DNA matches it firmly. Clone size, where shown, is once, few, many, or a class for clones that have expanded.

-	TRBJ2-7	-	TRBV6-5	TGTGCCAGCAGGCGAGGACAGACTATCTCCTACGAGCAGTACTTC	CASRRGQTISYEQYF
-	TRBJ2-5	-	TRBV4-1	TGCGCCAGCAGCCACGACTTTTCGGGGGAGACCCAGTACTTC	CASSHDFSGETQYF
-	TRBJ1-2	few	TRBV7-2	TGTGCCAGCGGAACGGGCCAGAATTATGGCTACACCTTC	CASGTGQNYGYTF
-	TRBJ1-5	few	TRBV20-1	TGCAGTGCACGGGACAAAAATAGCAATCAGCCCCAGCATTTT	CSARDKNSNQPQHF
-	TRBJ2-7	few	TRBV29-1	TGCAGCGTTGCTCTTCAGGGGTCCTACGAGCAGTACTTC	CSVALQGSYEQYF
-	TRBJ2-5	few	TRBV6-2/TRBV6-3	TGTGCCAGCAATCCGACTACAGGGGAGACCCAGTACTTC	CASNPTTGETQYF
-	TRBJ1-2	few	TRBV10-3	TGTGCCATCAGTACCTTACTAGCTAACTATGGCTACACCTTC	CAISTLLANYGYTF
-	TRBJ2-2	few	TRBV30	TGTGCCTGGAGCCTTCCGGGACACTACACCGGGGAGCTGTTTTTT	CAWSLPGHYTGELFF
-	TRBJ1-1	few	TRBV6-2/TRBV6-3	TGTGCCAGCAGCCTGGACACACGGTACACTGAAGCTTTCTTT	CASSLDTRYTEAFF
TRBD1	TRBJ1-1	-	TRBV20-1	TGCAGTGCTAGCCCAGGGGGGGATACTGAAGCTTTCTTT	CSASPGGDTEAFF
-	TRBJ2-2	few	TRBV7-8	TGTGCCAGCAGCTCCCGGCGGCAGGGGAACACCGGGGAGCTGTTTTTT	CASSSRRQGNTGELFF
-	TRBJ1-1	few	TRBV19	TGTGCCAGTACCAGGGGCCCTGAAGCTTTCTTT	CASTRGPEAFF
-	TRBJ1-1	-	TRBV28	TGTGCCAGCAGTTTGTCATCCGGGAACACTGAAGCTTTCTTT	CASSLSSGNTEAFF
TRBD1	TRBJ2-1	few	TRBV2	TGTGCCAGTAAGGTATTGGCGGCGCAGACAGGGGAGCAGTTCTTC	CASKVLAAQTGEQFF
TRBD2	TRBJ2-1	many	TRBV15	TGTGCCACCAGCCCTAGCGGTGTTGGTGAGCAGTTCTTC	CATSPSGVGEQFF
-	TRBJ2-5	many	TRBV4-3	TGCGCCAGCAGCCAAGAATTTACTAGGGAGACCCAGTACTTC	CASSQEFTRETQYF
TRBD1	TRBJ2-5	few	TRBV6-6	TGTGCCAGCAGTAAACCGGGACAGGGTCCGAGGGAGACCCAGTACTTC	CASSKPGQGPRETQYF
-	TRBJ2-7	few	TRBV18	TGTGCCAGCTCACCAAGGCGGGCCTACGAGCAGTACTTC	CASSPRRAYEQYF
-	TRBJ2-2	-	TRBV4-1	TGCGCCAGCAGCCAAGTGGGGACCGGGGAGCTGTTTTTT	CASSQVGTGELFF
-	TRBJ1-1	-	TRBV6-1	TGTGCCAGCATTTACGTGAACACTGAAGCTTTCTTT	CASIYVNTEAFF
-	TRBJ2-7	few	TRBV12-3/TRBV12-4	TGTGCCAGCAGTTTCCTTACCTCCTACGAGCAGTACTTC	CASSFLTSYEQYF
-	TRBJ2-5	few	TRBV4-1	TGCGCCAGCAGCCCGTTGGGGGGGCGAGAGACCCAGTACTTC	CASSPLGGRETQYF
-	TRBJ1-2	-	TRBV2	TGTGCCAGCAGTGAAGGGGGTTTCTCCTATGGCTACACCTTC	CASSEGGFSYGYTF
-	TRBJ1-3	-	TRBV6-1	TGTGCCAGCAGAGCCAGGGTAACTGGAAACACCATATATTTT	CASRARVTGNTIYF
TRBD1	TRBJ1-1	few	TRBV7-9	TGTGCCAGCAGCTCCGGACAGGGGTTCACTGAAGCTTTCTTT	CASSSGQGFTEAFF
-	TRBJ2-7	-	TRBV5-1	TGCGCCAGCAGCTCCACAGGGTCCGACGAGCAGTACTTC	CASSSTGSDEQYF
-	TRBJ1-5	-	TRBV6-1	TGTGCCAGCAGTCTCAACGGAGTGTATCAGCCCCAGCATTTT	CASSLNGVYQPQHF
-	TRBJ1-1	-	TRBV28	TGTGCCAGCAGTAGGGCCCTCGGAGGGTTGGCTGAAGCTTTCTTT	CASSRALGGLAEAFF
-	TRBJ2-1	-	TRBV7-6	TGTGCCAGCAGCATCCGACGATGGGATGAGCAGTTCTTC	CASSIRRWDEQFF
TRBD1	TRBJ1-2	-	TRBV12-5	TGTGCTAGTGGTAGGACAGGGGTGAGCGGCTACACCTTC	CASGRTGVSGYTF
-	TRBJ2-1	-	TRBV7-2	TGTGCCAGCAGCTTGGGGGGCCAGGAGCAGTTCTTC	CASSLGGQEQFF
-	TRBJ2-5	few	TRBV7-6	TGTGCCAGCAGCTTTGATCCAGGGCCGGGAGAGACCCAGTACTTC	CASSFDPGPGETQYF
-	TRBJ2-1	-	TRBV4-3	TGCGCCAGCAGCCAAGAATACCCCGGTGAGCAGTTCTTC	CASSQEYPGEQFF
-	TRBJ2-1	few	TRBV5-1	TGCGCCAGCAGCTCGACGACGGGACAAATGAGCTCCTACAATGAGCAGTTCTTC	CASSSTTGQMSSYNEQFF
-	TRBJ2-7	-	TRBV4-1	TGCGCCAGCAGGCCACAGGGCACCTACGAGCAGTACTTC	CASRPQGTYEQYF
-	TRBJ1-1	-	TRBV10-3	TGTGCCATCAGTTATGCAGGGAACACTGAAGCTTTCTTT	CAISYAGNTEAFF
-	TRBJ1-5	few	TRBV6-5	TGTGCCAGCAGTTACTCGGGGGAGAATCAGCCCCAGCATTTT	CASSYSGENQPQHF
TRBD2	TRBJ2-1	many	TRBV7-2	TGTGCCAGCTCCCCACTAGCGGGGGCGTACAATGAGCAGTTCTTC	CASSPLAGAYNEQFF
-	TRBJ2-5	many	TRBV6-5	TGTGCCAGCAGTTACACGGGAAGAGAGACCCAGTACTTC	CASSYTGRETQYF
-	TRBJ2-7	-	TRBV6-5	TGTGCCAGCAGGGAGGACGCTCGGGCCCGAGCCTACGAGCAGTACTTC	CASREDARARAYEQYF
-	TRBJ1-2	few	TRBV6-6	TGTGCCAGCAGTTACCCCGACACAGGGAACTATGGCTACACCTTC	CASSYPDTGNYGYTF
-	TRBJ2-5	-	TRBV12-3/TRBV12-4	TGTGCCAGCAGTGACCGGGCCCTAGAGACCCAGTACTTC	CASSDRALETQYF
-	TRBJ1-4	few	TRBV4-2	TGTGCCAGCAGCCAAGACACTATCGGCCAAACAACTAATGAAAAACTGTTTTTT	CASSQDTIGQTTNEKLFF
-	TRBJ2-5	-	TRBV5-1	TGCGCCAGCAGCCGTGCCTATGAAGGGGCGCACCAAGAGACCCAGTACTTC	CASSRAYEGAHQETQYF
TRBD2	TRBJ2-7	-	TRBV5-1	TGCGCCAGCAGCGCGGACCCCGGGGGGTCCTACGAGCAGTACTTC	CASSADPGGSYEQYF
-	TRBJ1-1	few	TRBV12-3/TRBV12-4	TGTGCCAGCAGTTATACCGGCATGAACACTGAAGCTTTCTTT	CASSYTGMNTEAFF
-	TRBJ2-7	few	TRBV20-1	TGCAGTGCTCCACGGCCTCAGGTGAGCTCCTACGAGCAGTACTTC	CSAPRPQVSSYEQYF
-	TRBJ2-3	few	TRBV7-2	TGTGCCAGCAGCTTAGGCGGGCTGCGGGATACGCAGTATTTT	CASSLGGLRDTQYF